This entry features one TCR beta chain sequence. Its target is not known. This entry comes from a study of tumor and adjacent non-tumor tissue in lung cancer. Study information: Each sample yielded around 4 million productive TCRbeta reads on average. Study observations and caveats: Patients with more diverse tumor TCRs had worse survival. Tumor tissue had significantly higher TCR diversity than normal lung.

The template was RNA from unsorted bulk tissue. V was clipped by 6 bases and J by 5 bases, with 15 bases between them. The CDR3 is 13 residues long. Germline assignment: CDR1 DFQATT and CDR2 SNEGSKA (reference sequence). Three rounds of nested PCR, following a modified ARM-PCR protocol, produced the TCRbeta library. TCRdb recomputed calls from the multiplex PCR reads with MiXCR, one row per CDR3 protein. The sample contains around 120,000 distinct CDR3 sequences, 66% of which appear only once. Sequencing input: lung tumor tissue. This clonotype was sampled from a man aged 25 to 40 with non-small cell lung cancer. The chain joins TRBV20-1 to TRBJ2-3; D is possibly TRBD1 (6 bases). The CDR3, as DNA: TGCAGTGCGACACAGGGACACAGAGATACGCAGTATTTT. Residues: CSATQGHRDTQYF.